Below are 20 T cell receptor beta chains sequenced from a single sample in a study of T cell responses to AZD1222 COVID-19 vaccine. The method was immunoSEQ multiplex PCR; TCRdb's version includes in-frame clones alone and lacks a portion of them. The table lists roughly 170,000 clones, around 94% of them singletons, with 1.5% to 2% in the top ten. The starting material was peripheral blood, obtained 28 days after the second AZD1222 dose. The origin of the receptors is an adult who received the AZD1222 COVID-19 vaccine.

V usage is TRBV24-1 and J usage is TRBJ1-2; 8 nucleotides align to TRBD1. The CDR3 loop spans 12 amino acids. CDR1 and CDR2 (germline): KGHDR, SFDVKD. V lost 7 bases, J lost 6 bases, and 3 bases stayed unmatched. This CDR3 is CATSDRGNGYTF. CDR3 coding DNA: TGTGCCACCAGCGACAGGGGTAATGGCTACACCTTC.

This rearrangement joins TRBV28 to TRBJ1-6; 9 bases are shared with TRBD1. Per the germline V gene, CDR1 is MDHEN and CDR2 is SYDVKM. This CDR3 comprises 16 residues. The V gene end was trimmed by 5 bases and the J gene end by 4 bases; junction bases not matched to a gene: 6. CDR3 DNA sequence: TGTGCCAGCAGTACGACAGGGGGGGATTATAATTCACCCCTCCACTTT. Protein: CASSTTGGDYNSPLHF.

The genes are TRBV18 and TRBJ2-5; D unresolved. Trimming took 5 bases from V and 5 from J, leaving 15 bases between them. This CDR3 is built from 14 residues. Germline CDR1 KGHSH, CDR2 LQKENI. CDR3 sequence: CASSDLNGQETQYF. CDR3 DNA: TGTGCCAGCTCAGATCTTAACGGTCAGGAGACCCAGTACTTC.

The chain carries TRBV19 and TRBJ1-6, with D possibly matching TRBD1 (5 bases). This CDR3 spans 14 amino acids. CDR1 is LNHDA and CDR2 is SQIVND in the germline V gene (reference sequence). The V and J ends lost 5 bases and 7 bases respectively, with 12 bases between them. CDR3 amino acids: CASSQGFRNSPLHF. As DNA, the CDR3 is TGTGCCAGTAGTCAGGGTTTTAGGAATTCACCCCTCCACTTT.

This rearrangement joins TRBV11-2 to TRBJ2-7, with 12 bases matching TRBD2. The CDR3 is 18 amino acids. V shed 5 bases, J shed 3 bases, and the junction held 14 bases outside the gene matches. CDR1 and CDR2 from the germline V gene are SGHAT and FQNNGV. As DNA, the CDR3 is TGTGCCAGCAGCCCTATAGGGAGGACTAGCGGGACTCTCTACGAGCAGTACTTC. Amino acid sequence: CASSPIGRTSGTLYEQYF. The full variable domain, completed using reference TRBV11-2 and TRBJ2-7, is EAGVAQSPRYKIIEKRQSVAFWCNPISGHATLYWYQQILGQGPKLLIQFQNNGVVDDSQLPKDRFSAERLKGVDSTLKIQPAKLEDSAVYLCASSPIGRTSGTLYEQYFGPGTRLTVT.

Comment on this clone: Other nucleotide sequences from this sample produce the same CDR3. The chain links TRBV10-1 to TRBJ1-5, with unresolved D. The CDR3 consists of 12 residues. Germline assignment: CDR1 WNHNN and CDR2 SYGVQD (reference sequence). V was pared by 2 bases and J by 4 bases, with 3 bases between. The CDR3 sequence is CASSEGNQPQHF. The CDR3 coding sequence is TGCGCCAGCAGTGAGGGTAATCAGCCCCAGCATTTT.

V is TRBV18 and J is TRBJ2-7; 8 bases match TRBD1. The CDR3 totals 13 residues. The J segment lost 3 bases and the V segment lost 5 bases, leaving 3 bases of the junction unmatched. The V gene's germline CDR1 is KGHSH and CDR2 LQKENI. This CDR3 is CASSKGQVYEQYF. The CDR3, as DNA: TGTGCCAGCTCAAAGGGACAGGTCTACGAGCAGTACTTC.

The genes are TRBV4-3 and TRBJ1-2; D is perhaps TRBD1 (6 bases). V shed 0 bases and J shed 4 bases, with 12 bases lying between them. The CDR3 totals 15 residues. CDR1 is LGHNA and CDR2 is YSLEER in the germline V gene. The DNA of the CDR3 is TGCGCCAGCAGCCAAGAAGGGGGGGCTGTCTATGGCTACACCTTC. Protein sequence: CASSQEGGAVYGYTF.

The chain uses TRBV19 and TRBJ1-6, with unresolved D. CDR1 LNHDA and CDR2 SQIVND come from the germline V gene (reference sequence). This CDR3 comprises 13 residues. With 3 bases removed from V and 6 bases from J, the gap between germline ends came to 6 bases. The CDR3 is CASSIKSNSPLHF. The CDR3 bases are TGTGCCAGTAGTATTAAGTCTAATTCACCCCTCCACTTT. Variable domain in full (rest from reference TRBV19 and TRBJ1-6): DGGITQSPKYLFRKEGQNVTLSCEQNLNHDAMYWYRQDPGQGLRLIYYSQIVNDFQKGDIAEGYSVSREKKESFPLTVTSAQKNPTAFYLCASSIKSNSPLHFGNGTRLTVT.

The CDR3 bases are TGTGCCAGCAGTTTAGGGGGCTCTGGGGCCAACGTCCTGACTTTC. This translates into CASSLGGSGANVLTF. The chain uses TRBV28 and TRBJ2-6; D tentatively reads TRBD1 or TRBD2 (5 bases each). The CDR3 length is 15 residues. Looked up from germline, CDR1 is MDHEN and CDR2 is SYDVKM. Trimming cost V 2 bases and J 0 bases, with 5 bases left between them.

The gene calls are TRBV28 and TRBJ1-5; maybe TRBD1 (5 bases). The CDR3 loop spans 16 amino acids. Trimming took off 3 bases at V and 5 bases at J, with 17 bases between the two ends. Germline CDR1 MDHEN, CDR2 SYDVKM. CDR3 DNA sequence: TGTGCCAGCAGTTTCGTTGCGCAGGGAATGGATCAGCCCCAGCATTTT. Translated: CASSFVAQGMDQPQHF.

The V gene is TRBV5-4, the J gene TRBJ2-5; possible D gene TRBD2, 5 bases. V was shortened by 3 bases and J by 4 bases, with 16 bases between the two germline ends. The CDR3 runs to 15 residues. The germline gives CDR1 SGHNT, CDR2 YYREEE (reference sequence). CDR3 in amino acids: CASSSWTGSRETQYF. The CDR3 nucleotides read TGTGCCAGCAGCTCCTGGACGGGGAGCAGAGAGACCCAGTACTTC.

The chain employs TRBV9 and TRBJ2-2, with D perhaps TRBD2 (6 bases). CDR1 and CDR2 from the germline V gene are SGDLS and YYNGEE. The CDR3 totals 13 residues. Trimming pared 7 bases from V and 4 bases from J, leaving 11 bases between. The CDR3 region is CASGGPVTGELFF. CDR3 nucleotides: TGTGCCAGCGGAGGGCCAGTCACCGGGGAGCTGTTTTTT. Full variable domain (remainder filled in from reference TRBV9 and TRBJ2-2): DSGVTQTPKHLITATGQRVTLRCSPRSGDLSVYWYQQSLDQGLQFLIQYYNGEERAKGNILERFSAQQFPDLHSELNLSSLELGDSALYFCASGGPVTGELFFGEGSRLTVL.

This clone was seen once. The chain has TRBV19 and TRBJ2-1, with 7 bases lining up with TRBD2. V shed 9 bases, J shed 8 bases, and the junction held 7 bases outside the gene matches. In germline, CDR1 is LNHDA, CDR2 SQIVND (reference sequence). The CDR3 consists of 12 residues. CDR3 sequence (DNA): TGTGCCAGCAGCTCGGGGGGACATGAGCAGTTCTTC. It specifies CASSSGGHEQFF.

The rearrangement joins TRBV7-9 to TRBJ1-2; no firm D call. CDR1 SEHNR and CDR2 FQNEAQ come from the germline V gene (reference sequence). The V end was cut by 10 bases, the J end by 1 base, with 22 bases between. CDR3 length equals 16 residues. The CDR3 protein is CATTTHGRVGNYGYTF. CDR3 DNA sequence: TGTGCCACCACCACACACGGCCGGGTCGGTAACTATGGCTACACCTTC. The full variable domain, completed using reference TRBV7-9 and TRBJ1-2, is DTGVSQNPRHKITKRGQNVTFRCDPISEHNRLYWYRQTLGQGPEFLTYFQNEAQLEKSRLLSDRFSAERPKGSFSTLEIQRTEQGDSAMYLCATTTHGRVGNYGYTFGSGTRLTVV.

The rearrangement uses TRBV15 and TRBJ2-6, with TRBD1 matching 7 bases. CDR1 and CDR2 (germline): LNHNV, YYDKDF (reference sequence). The CDR3 loop spans 17 amino acids. J gave up 4 bases and V 0 bases, and 6 bases lay outside the gene matches. CDR3 in amino acids: CATSRDTGAAGANVLTF. The CDR3 DNA is TGTGCCACCAGCAGAGACACAGGGGCGGCCGGGGCCAACGTCCTGACTTTC.

This sequence joins TRBV11-3 and TRBJ2-1, with TRBD2 as a possible D gene (6 bases). This CDR3 is built from 16 residues. From germline, CDR1 is SGHNT and CDR2 YENEEA. V was trimmed by 5 bases and J by 0 bases, leaving 14 bases between them. DNA for the CDR3: TGTGCCAGCAGCCAGGAGGGCGGACTCTCCTACAATGAGCAGTTCTTC. Protein: CASSQEGGLSYNEQFF.

This clone has just a few counts. The chain joins TRBV15 to TRBJ2-4; no firm D call. Germline loops: CDR1 LNHNV, CDR2 YYDKDF (reference sequence). The CDR3 covers 14 residues. Trimming took off 1 base at V and 8 bases at J, with 12 bases between the two ends. The CDR3 reads CATSRGPAGDIQYF. CDR3 DNA: TGTGCCACCAGCAGAGGCCCGGCCGGAGACATTCAGTACTTC.

The V gene is TRBV18, the J gene TRBJ2-1; no reliable D call. V lost 3 bases to trimming and J lost 3 bases, with 12 bases between them. This CDR3 region has 15 residues. Germline V gene lookup returns CDR1 KGHSH and CDR2 LQKENI. CDR3 coding DNA: TGTGCCAGCTCACCTCGGGCCTCGGACTACAATGAGCAGTTCTTC. Protein: CASSPRASDYNEQFF.

V is TRBV11-3 and J is TRBJ1-1, with unresolved D. With 3 bases removed from V and 0 bases from J, the gap between germline ends came to 8 bases. CDR1 is SGHNT and CDR2 is YENEEA in the germline V gene. The length of the CDR3 is 14 residues. CDR3 DNA: TGTGCCAGCAGCTTGGGAATGATGAACACTGAAGCTTTCTTT. It translates to CASSLGMMNTEAFF.